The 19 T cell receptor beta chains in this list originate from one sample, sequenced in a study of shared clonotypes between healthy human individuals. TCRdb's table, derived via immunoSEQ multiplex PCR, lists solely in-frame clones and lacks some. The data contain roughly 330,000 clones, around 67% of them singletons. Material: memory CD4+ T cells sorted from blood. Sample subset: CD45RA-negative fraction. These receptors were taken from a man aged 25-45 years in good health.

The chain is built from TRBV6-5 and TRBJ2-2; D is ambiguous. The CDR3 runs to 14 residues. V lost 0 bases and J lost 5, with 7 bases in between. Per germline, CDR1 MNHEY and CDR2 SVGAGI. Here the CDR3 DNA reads TGTGCCAGCAGTTACTCCCCCGATACCGGGGAGCTGTTTTTT. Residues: CASSYSPDTGELFF.

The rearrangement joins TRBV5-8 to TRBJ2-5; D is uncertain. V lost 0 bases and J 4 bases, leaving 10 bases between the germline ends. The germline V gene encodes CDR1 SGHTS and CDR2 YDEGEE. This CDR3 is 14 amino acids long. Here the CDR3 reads CASSLGVGTETQYF. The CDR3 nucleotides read TGTGCCAGCAGCTTGGGAGTCGGAACAGAGACCCAGTACTTC. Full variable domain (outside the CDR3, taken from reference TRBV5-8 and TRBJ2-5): EAGVTQSPTHLIKTRGQQATLRCSPISGHTSVYWYQQALGLGLQFLLWYDEGEERNRGNFPPRFSGRQFPNYSSELNVNALELEDSALYLCASSLGVGTETQYFGPGTRLLVL.

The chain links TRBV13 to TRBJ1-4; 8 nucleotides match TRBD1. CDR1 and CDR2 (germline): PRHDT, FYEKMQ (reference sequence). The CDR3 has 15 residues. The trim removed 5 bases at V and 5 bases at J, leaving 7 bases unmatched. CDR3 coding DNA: TGTGCCAGCAGCCGCGGACAGGGCAGAAATGAAAAACTGTTTTTT. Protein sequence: CASSRGQGRNEKLFF.

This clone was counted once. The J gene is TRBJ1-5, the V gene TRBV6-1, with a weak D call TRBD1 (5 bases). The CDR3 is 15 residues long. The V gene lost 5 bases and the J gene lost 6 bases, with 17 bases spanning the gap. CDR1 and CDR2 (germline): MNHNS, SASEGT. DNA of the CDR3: TGTGCCAGCAGTCTTGGTCAGGGAGGCGGTCAGCCCCAGCATTTT. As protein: CASSLGQGGGQPQHF.

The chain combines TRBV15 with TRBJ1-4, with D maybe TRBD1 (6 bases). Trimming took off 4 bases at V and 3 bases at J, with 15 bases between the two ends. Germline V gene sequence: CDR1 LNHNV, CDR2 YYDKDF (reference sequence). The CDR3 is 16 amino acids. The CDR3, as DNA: TGTGCCACCAGCAAGGGTACAGGGAGGGCTAATGAAAAACTGTTTTTT. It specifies CATSKGTGRANEKLFF.

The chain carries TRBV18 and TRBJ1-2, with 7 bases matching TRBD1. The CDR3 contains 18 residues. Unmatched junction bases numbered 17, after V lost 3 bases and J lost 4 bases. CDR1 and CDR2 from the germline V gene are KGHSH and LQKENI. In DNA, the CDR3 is TGTGCCAGCTCACCGAGCCCCGACCGGGACAGACGACCCTATGGCTACACCTTC. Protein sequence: CASSPSPDRDRRPYGYTF. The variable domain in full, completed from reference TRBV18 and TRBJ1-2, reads NAGVMQNPRHLVRRRGQEARLRCSPMKGHSHVYWYRQLPEEGLKFMVYLQKENIIDESGMPKERFSAEFPKEGPSILRIQQVVRGDSAAYFCASSPSPDRDRRPYGYTFGSGTRLTVV.

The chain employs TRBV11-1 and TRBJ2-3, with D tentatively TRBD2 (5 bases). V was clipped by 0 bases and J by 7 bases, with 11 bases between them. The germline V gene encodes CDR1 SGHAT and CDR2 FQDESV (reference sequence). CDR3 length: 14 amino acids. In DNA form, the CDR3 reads TGTGCCAGCAGCTTAGCGCATTCCGGGAATACGCAGTATTTT. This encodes CASSLAHSGNTQYF.

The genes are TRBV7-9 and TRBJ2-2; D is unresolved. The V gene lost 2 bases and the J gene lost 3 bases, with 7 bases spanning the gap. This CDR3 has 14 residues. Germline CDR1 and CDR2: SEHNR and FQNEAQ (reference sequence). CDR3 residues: CASSLISDTGELFF. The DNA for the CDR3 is TGTGCCAGCAGCTTAATTTCGGACACCGGGGAGCTGTTTTTT.

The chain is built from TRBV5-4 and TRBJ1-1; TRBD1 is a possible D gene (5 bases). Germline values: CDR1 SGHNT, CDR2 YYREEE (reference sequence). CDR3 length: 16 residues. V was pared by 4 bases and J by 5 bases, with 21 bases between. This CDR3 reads CASSPGRGGVLTEAFF. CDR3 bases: TGTGCCAGCAGCCCCGGGAGGGGCGGGGTTCTAACTGAAGCTTTCTTT.

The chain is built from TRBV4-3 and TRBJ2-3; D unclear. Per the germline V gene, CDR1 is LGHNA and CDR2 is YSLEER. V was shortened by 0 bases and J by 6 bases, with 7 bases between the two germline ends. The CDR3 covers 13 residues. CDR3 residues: CASSQDYGDTQYF. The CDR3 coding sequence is TGCGCCAGCAGCCAAGATTACGGCGATACGCAGTATTTT.

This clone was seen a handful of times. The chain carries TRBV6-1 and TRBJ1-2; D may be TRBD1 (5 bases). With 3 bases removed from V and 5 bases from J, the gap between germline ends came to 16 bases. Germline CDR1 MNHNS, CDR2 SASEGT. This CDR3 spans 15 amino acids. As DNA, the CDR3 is TGTGCCAGCAGTGACTCAACAGGCCGGGATTATGGCTACACCTTC. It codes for CASSDSTGRDYGYTF.

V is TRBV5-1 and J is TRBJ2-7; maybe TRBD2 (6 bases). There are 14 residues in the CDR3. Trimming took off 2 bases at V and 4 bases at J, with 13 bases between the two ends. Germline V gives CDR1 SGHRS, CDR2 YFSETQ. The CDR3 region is CASSFSGGDYEQYF. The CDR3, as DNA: TGCGCCAGCAGCTTCAGTGGAGGGGATTACGAGCAGTACTTC.

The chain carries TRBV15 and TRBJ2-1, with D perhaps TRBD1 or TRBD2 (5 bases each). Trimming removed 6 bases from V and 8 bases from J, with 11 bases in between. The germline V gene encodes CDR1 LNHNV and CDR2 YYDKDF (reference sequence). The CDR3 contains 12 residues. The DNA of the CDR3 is TGTGCCACCAGTGAAGGGACCGATGAGCAGTTCTTC. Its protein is CATSEGTDEQFF.

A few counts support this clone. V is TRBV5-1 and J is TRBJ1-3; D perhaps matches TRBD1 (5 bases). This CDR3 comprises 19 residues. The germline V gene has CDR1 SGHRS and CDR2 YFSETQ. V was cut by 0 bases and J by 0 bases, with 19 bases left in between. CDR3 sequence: CASSLESTWGGISGNTIYF. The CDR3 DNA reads TGCGCCAGCAGCTTGGAATCAACGTGGGGCGGGATCTCTGGAAACACCATATATTTT.

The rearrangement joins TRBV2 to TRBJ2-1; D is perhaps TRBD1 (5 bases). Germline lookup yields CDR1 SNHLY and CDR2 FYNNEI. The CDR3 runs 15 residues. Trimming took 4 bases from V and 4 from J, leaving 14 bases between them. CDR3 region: CASSVLSRTYNEQFF. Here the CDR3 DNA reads TGTGCCAGCAGTGTTTTATCACGGACATACAATGAGCAGTTCTTC.

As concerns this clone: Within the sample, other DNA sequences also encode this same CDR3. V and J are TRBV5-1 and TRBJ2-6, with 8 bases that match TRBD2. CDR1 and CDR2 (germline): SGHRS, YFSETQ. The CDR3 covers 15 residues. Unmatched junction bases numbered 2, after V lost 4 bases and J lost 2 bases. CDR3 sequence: CASSPGRAGANVLTF. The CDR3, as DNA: TGCGCCAGCAGCCCCGGGAGGGCTGGGGCCAACGTCCTGACTTTC.

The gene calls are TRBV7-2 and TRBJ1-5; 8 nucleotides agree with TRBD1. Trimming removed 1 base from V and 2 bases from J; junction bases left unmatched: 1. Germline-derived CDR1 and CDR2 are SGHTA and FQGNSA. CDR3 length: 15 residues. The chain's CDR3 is CASSLDRGGNQPQHF. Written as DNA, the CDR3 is TGTGCCAGCAGCTTAGACAGGGGGGGCAATCAGCCCCAGCATTTT.

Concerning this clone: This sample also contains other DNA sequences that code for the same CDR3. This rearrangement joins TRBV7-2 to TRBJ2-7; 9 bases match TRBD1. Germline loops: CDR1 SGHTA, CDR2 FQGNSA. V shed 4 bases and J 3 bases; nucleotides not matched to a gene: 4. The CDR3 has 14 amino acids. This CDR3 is CASSSRTGDYEQYF. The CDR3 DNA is TGTGCCAGCAGCTCTCGGACAGGGGACTACGAGCAGTACTTC.

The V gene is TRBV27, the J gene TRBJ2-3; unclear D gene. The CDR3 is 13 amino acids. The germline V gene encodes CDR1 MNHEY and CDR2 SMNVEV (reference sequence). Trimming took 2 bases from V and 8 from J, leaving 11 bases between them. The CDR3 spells CASSLRLAFTQYF. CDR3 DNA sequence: TGTGCCAGCAGTTTACGCTTGGCGTTTACGCAGTATTTT.